Following are 17 T cell receptor beta chains from one sample sequenced in a study of T cells after yellow fever vaccination. TCRdb reprocessed the 5' RACE reads with MiXCR, giving one entry per CDR3 protein. The sample holds approximately 330,000 distinct CDR3 sequences, 12% seen once. The source material was CD4+ T cells sorted from PBMCs, sampled 15 days after the yellow fever booster vaccination. These receptors came from a man aged 18 to 30 who received the YFV17D yellow fever vaccine.

This clonotype has at least ten counts. The chain is built from TRBV4-3 and TRBJ2-3; D gene uncertain. Germline assignment: CDR1 LGHNA and CDR2 YSLEER. This CDR3 comprises 14 residues. The ends were cut back, 0 bases at V and 6 bases at J, with 10 bases in the middle. The DNA for the CDR3 is TGCGCCAGCAGCCAAGATCGGTCACGGGATACGCAGTATTTT. Protein sequence: CASSQDRSRDTQYF.

The rearrangement joins TRBV11-2 to TRBJ2-6, with 8 bases lining up with TRBD1. This CDR3 contains 15 residues. Germline lookup yields CDR1 SGHAT and CDR2 FQNNGV. J was trimmed by 12 bases and V by 1 base; bases with no gene match: 8. The CDR3 DNA follows: TGTGCCAGCAGCTTAGCATTCGGGACAGGTTTCGTCCTGACTTTC. Its translation: CASSLAFGTGFVLTF.

J is TRBJ2-6 and V is TRBV18, with D possibly being TRBD1 or TRBD2 (5 bases each). Germline assignment: CDR1 KGHSH and CDR2 LQKENI. The CDR3 length is 16 residues. Trimming removed 5 bases at V and 0 bases at J, with 11 bases between. The CDR3 DNA follows: TGTGCCAGCTCAGGGACGGGAATCTCTGGGGCCAACGTCCTGACTTTC. Amino acids: CASSGTGISGANVLTF.

The chain combines TRBV12-3 or TRBV12-4 with TRBJ1-2; 9 nucleotides match TRBD1. After removal of 6 bases from V and 7 bases from J, the junction contained 6 bases not matched to a gene. The CDR3 covers 13 residues. The DNA for the CDR3 is TGTGCCAGCAGACAGGGGGCGAGACGTGGCTACACCTTC. Translation gives CASRQGARRGYTF.

This sequence joins TRBV20-1 and TRBJ2-1, with TRBD2 matching 7 bases. The V and J ends lost 6 bases and 5 bases, in that order; junction bases with no gene match: 10. Germline V gene data show CDR1 as DFQATT and CDR2 as SNEGSKA (reference sequence). The CDR3 is 14 residues long. The CDR3: CSAISPGGNNEQFF. CDR3 DNA: TGCAGTGCCATATCGCCGGGGGGAAACAATGAGCAGTTCTTC.

The rearrangement joins TRBV11-2 to TRBJ1-4, with D maybe TRBD1 (6 bases). The CDR3 contains 13 residues. V lost 5 bases and J lost 13, with 17 bases in between. The V gene's germline CDR1 is SGHAT and CDR2 FQNNGV. CDR3: CASSGRDTDVLFF. The CDR3 nucleotides read TGTGCCAGCAGCGGACGGGACACCGATGTACTGTTTTTT.

This clonotype has just a few counts. DNA for the CDR3: TGTGCCAGCAGTCAATACAGGGTTGGGAACACTGAAGCTTTCTTT. Its translation: CASSQYRVGNTEAFF. V and J are TRBV7-8 and TRBJ1-1; possibly TRBD1 for D (6 bases). This CDR3 contains 15 residues. The V and J ends lost 6 bases and 1 base respectively, with 15 bases between them. CDR1 is SGHVS and CDR2 is FQNEAQ in the germline V gene.

This clonotype has just a few counts. This chain uses TRBV6-6 with TRBJ1-6; D might be TRBD1 (6 bases). Germline V gives CDR1 MNHNY, CDR2 SVGAGI (reference sequence). The CDR3 runs to 14 residues. The germline V and J ends were trimmed by 6 bases and 10 bases, with 16 bases remaining between them. In DNA form, the CDR3 reads TGTGCCAGCAGGGACGGGACAATGCGATCACCCCTCCACTTT. It encodes CASRDGTMRSPLHF.

This clonotype came up a few times. V and J are TRBV20-1 and TRBJ1-5; maybe TRBD1 (6 bases). V shed 0 bases and J shed 13 bases, with 13 bases lying between them. CDR1 DFQATT and CDR2 SNEGSKA come from the germline V gene (reference sequence). The CDR3 is 12 amino acids. DNA of the CDR3: TGCAGTGCTAGAGACCCCTGGGGGCATCAGCATTTT. It encodes CSARDPWGHQHF.

This clonotype was counted at least ten times. The chain links TRBV4-3 to TRBJ2-4; the D call may be TRBD1 or TRBD2 (5 bases each). The CDR3 totals 18 residues. Germline V gives CDR1 LGHNA, CDR2 YSLEER. The ends were cut back, 1 base at V and 0 bases at J, with 16 bases in the middle. The CDR3 spells CASSQGPGRDPAKNIQYF. The CDR3 nucleotides read TGCGCCAGCAGCCAAGGGCCGGGACGGGACCCAGCCAAAAACATTCAGTACTTC.

The chain employs TRBV3-2 and TRBJ2-7; the D call in the table, TRBD2, was not verified against the DNA. TRBV3-2 is a known pseudogene. CDR3 length: 16 amino acids. The DNA of the CDR3 is TGTGCCAGCAGCCAAGTCAGCGCGAGCGGCTCCTACGAGCAGTACTTC. It yields the protein CASSQVSASGSYEQYF.

As regards this clonotype: This may come from a read error, since a much larger clone is one base off. The rearrangement uses TRBV29-1 and TRBJ2-3; 9 bases are shared with TRBD2. CDR3 size: 14 residues. V lost 7 bases to trimming and J lost 5 bases; unmatched junction nucleotides: 10. Looked up from germline, CDR1 is SQVTM and CDR2 is ANQGSEA. The CDR3 coding sequence is TGCAGCGGGAATAGCGGGGGCTTCAAAGATACGCAGTATTTT. It is translated as CSGNSGGFKDTQYF.

The chain has TRBV12-3 or TRBV12-4 and TRBJ2-1; D tentatively fits TRBD1 or TRBD2 (6 bases each). Between the trimmed V and J ends, which lost 6 bases and 3 bases, there was a span of 15 bases. CDR3 length: 15 amino acids. The CDR3 region is CASSLWGANYNEQFF. The CDR3 bases are TGTGCCAGCAGCCTGTGGGGGGCCAACTACAATGAGCAGTTCTTC.

This clonotype was seen a few times. This chain links TRBV20-1 with TRBJ1-5; weak D call: TRBD1 (5 bases). This CDR3 is 14 amino acids long. From germline, CDR1 is DFQATT and CDR2 SNEGSKA (reference sequence). The ends were cut back, 1 base at V and 1 base at J, with 8 bases in the middle. The CDR3 region has the DNA TGCAGTGCTAGAGGGGGGGACAGCAATCAGCCCCAGCATTTT. It encodes CSARGGDSNQPQHF.

This clonotype has only a few counts. The rearrangement uses TRBV7-2 and TRBJ2-7; D gene ambiguous. The CDR3 is 11 residues long. The germline V and J ends were trimmed by 2 bases and 6 bases, with 5 bases remaining between them. Germline V gene sequence: CDR1 SGHTA, CDR2 FQGNSA. This chain's CDR3 is CASSLLFEQYF. CDR3 in DNA: TGTGCCAGCAGCTTATTGTTCGAGCAGTACTTC. Full variable domain (rest looked up from reference TRBV7-2 and TRBJ2-7): GAGVSQSPSNKVTEKGKDVELRCDPISGHTALYWYRQSLGQGLEFLIYFQGNSAPDKSGLPSDRFSAERTGGSVSTLTIQRTQQEDSAVYLCASSLLFEQYFGPGTRLTVT.

This clonotype came up a few times. The V call is TRBV5-1, the J call TRBJ1-2; no clear D. Looked up from germline, CDR1 is SGHRS and CDR2 is YFSETQ. The V end was cut by 3 bases, the J end by 3 bases, with 9 bases between. The CDR3 runs to 13 residues. CDR3 amino acids: CASSSSADYGYTF. The CDR3 DNA reads TGCGCCAGCAGCTCCTCAGCAGACTATGGCTACACCTTC.

This clonotype was seen only a few times. This chain connects TRBV20-1 to TRBJ1-1, with D perhaps TRBD1 (6 bases). Germline V gene data show CDR1 as DFQATT and CDR2 as SNEGSKA (reference sequence). The CDR3 consists of 13 residues. V dropped 2 bases and J dropped 4 bases, with 11 bases sitting between them. The CDR3 DNA reads as TGCAGTGCTAGACCAGGGGTGACCACTGAAGCTTTCTTT. Its translation: CSARPGVTTEAFF.